This T cell receptor beta chain stems from a study of OX40 agonist ivuxolimab in advanced cancers. Background on the study: Each dose-escalation patient presented with hepatocellular carcinoma, melanoma, renal cell or head and neck cancer. Broader study findings: CD4+ T cells averaged fewer expanded clones than CD8+ T cells.

Points on this clone: Its target is not known.

TCRdb's copy holds only in-frame clones and misses some; the assay was immunoSEQ multiplex PCR. The sample yields about 60,000 clones, less than 90% seen once. Trimming took off 0 bases at V and 1 base at J, with 9 bases between the two ends. Germline lookup yields CDR1 GTSNPN and CDR2 SVGIG (reference sequence). The CDR3 is 14 amino acids. This TCR was sampled from an adult with an advanced solid tumor such as melanoma, head and neck, liver or kidney cancer. V usage is TRBV30 and J usage is TRBJ1-2; D is ambiguous. Sequencing used CD4+ or CD8+ T cells sorted from blood, obtained in a trial of the OX40 agonist ivuxolimab. The CDR3 sequence is CAWSVLVSNYGYTF. The CDR3 DNA reads as TGTGCCTGGAGTGTTTTGGTCAGTAACTATGGCTACACCTTC. Full variable domain (remainder filled in from reference TRBV30 and TRBJ1-2): SQTIHQWPATLVQPVGSPLSLECTVEGTSNPNLYWYRQAAGRGLQLLFYSVGIGQISSEVPQNLSASRPQDRQFILSSKKLLLSDSGFYLCAWSVLVSNYGYTFGSGTRLTVV.